The entry below gives a single TCR beta chain sequence along with its context. Each sample came from a Caucasian adult donor living in Nashville, Tennessee. These data belong to a study of shared clonotypes between healthy human individuals. Each cell subset's genomic DNA was divided evenly among several immunoSEQ plates. Ten immunoSEQ deep assay plates served to sequence unsorted PBMC DNA. Per the original data handling: Junction-only immunoSEQ data arrived without quality scores, meaning filtering differed. Data came from immunoSEQ multiplex PCR; TCRdb stores just in-frame clones and leaves some out. V and J calls plus clone size are reproduced from that table; the DNA served to infer D and trimming. The table shows about 490,000 clones, with about three quarters occurring only once. Sequencing was performed on PBMCs. This sequence was found in a woman between 40 and 50 years old in good health. Some clones in this sample may be carry-over from other donors' samples.

Written as DNA, the CDR3 is TGTGCCAGCTCACCACGAGAGTCCAGCGCGTCCTACGAGCAGTACTTC. It codes for CASSPRESSASYEQYF. The rearrangement links TRBV18 to TRBJ2-7; no definite D call. CDR1 is KGHSH, CDR2 LQKENI, per germline. With 1 base removed from V and 1 base from J, the gap between germline ends came to 14 bases. The CDR3 extends over 16 amino acids.